This T cell receptor beta chain is drawn from a study of regulatory T cells in long-lasting Graves disease. Study as a whole: By definition, persistent Graves' disease involved antithyroid drugs for over 5 years alongside positive TSH receptor antibodies.

Arm-PCR of CDR3 regions with iRepertoire HTBI primers generated TCR beta libraries. Each CDR3 protein gets one entry after TCRdb re-called the multiplex PCR reads with MiXCR. The sample has approximately 690,000 distinct CDR3 sequences, about 30% seen once. This clonotype was recorded many times. Its antigen is as yet unknown. One end of the junction does not line up with germline, which may come from a read error. Study-level results: There was favoring of TRBV28, TRBJ1-2 and TRBJ2-5 in persistent disease. Those with persistent disease had in common more public clonotypes (about 2,500) than new patients (around 910). The study found lower TCR diversity in persistent Graves' patients than in newly diagnosed ones.

Time point of the sample: persistent/refractory GD, antithyroid drugs over 5 years with positive TRAb. Construction of the TCR library relied on RNA isolated from PBMCs. Germline V gene data show CDR1 as MNHNS and CDR2 as SASEGT. The CDR3 sequence is 16 residues long. The rearrangement joins TRBV6-1 to TRBJ1-1; weak D call: TRBD1 (6 bases). Sequencing used peripheral blood mononuclear cells (PBMCs), obtained when the disease was refractory, from a patient treated with antithyroid drugs. The source is a female donor with Graves disease. CDR3 coding DNA: TGTGCCACCAGTCCGGCCAGGGGAACCACATACACTGAAGCTTTCTTT. It encodes CATSPARGTTYTEAFF.